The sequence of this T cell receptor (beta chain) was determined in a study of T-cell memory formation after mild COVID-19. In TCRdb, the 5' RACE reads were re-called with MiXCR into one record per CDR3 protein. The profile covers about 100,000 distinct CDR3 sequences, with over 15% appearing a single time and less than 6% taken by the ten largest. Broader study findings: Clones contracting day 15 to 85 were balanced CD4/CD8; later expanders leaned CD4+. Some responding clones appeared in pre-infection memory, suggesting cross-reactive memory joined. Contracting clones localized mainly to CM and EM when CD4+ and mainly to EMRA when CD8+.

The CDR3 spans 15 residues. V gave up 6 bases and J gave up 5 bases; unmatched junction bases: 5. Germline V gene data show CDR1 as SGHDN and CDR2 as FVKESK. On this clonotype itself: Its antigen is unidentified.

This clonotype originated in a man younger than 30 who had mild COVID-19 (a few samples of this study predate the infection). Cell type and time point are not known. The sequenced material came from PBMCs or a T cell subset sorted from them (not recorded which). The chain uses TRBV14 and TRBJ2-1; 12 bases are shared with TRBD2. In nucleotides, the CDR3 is TGTGCCAGCAGTCCTGGACTAGCGGGGAACAATGAGCAGTTCTTC. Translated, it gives CASSPGLAGNNEQFF.